This T cell receptor beta chain was sequenced for a study of blood T cell repertoires in COVID-19. Whole-study context: Donors in the United States, Italy and Spain gave samples during acute or convalescent COVID-19.

Assay used: immunoSEQ multiplex PCR; TCRdb lists only in-frame clones, some missing. The sample records fewer than 200,000 clones, approximately 82% being singletons. Individuals aged 18 to 89 years were recruited from roughly 23 US areas. Assignment of participants to cohorts was predicated upon participant-reported clinical history. Two negative PCRs, clearance, or symptom resolution had been documented for recovered Cohort 3 donors. Looked up from germline, CDR1 is ENHRY and CDR2 is SYGVKD. Trimming removed 6 bases from V and 6 bases from J; junction bases left unmatched: 8. This CDR3 is 15 amino acids long.

This chain connects TRBV10-3 to TRBJ2-2; TRBD1 matches at 9 bases. Sequencing was carried out using PBMCs or T cells enriched from blood (not recorded which). The sequence came from a woman aged 45-65 years who had recovered from COVID-19. CDR3 DNA: TGTGCCATCAGGGCTCCCGGGACAGGGTCCGGGGAGCTGTTTTTT. Translation gives CAIRAPGTGSGELFF.